These 24 T cell receptor beta chains share one sample of origin, sequenced in a study of CD8+CD57+ T cells in acquired aplastic anemia. Profiles of TCR beta VDJ and CDR3 were generated from a genomic DNA template. TCRdb used MiXCR to reprocess the reads, holding one entry per CDR3 protein. The sample carries roughly 180,000 distinct CDR3 sequences, approximately 46% recorded once. Input material: sorted CD4+, CD8+, or CD8+CD57+ T cells (not recorded which) from PBMCs. Receptors originate from a human donor in good health.

This clonotype was observed at least ten times. J is TRBJ2-3 and V is TRBV12-3 or TRBV12-4; D perhaps matches TRBD2 (5 bases). Trimming left V 6 bases short and J 6 bases short, with 13 bases between. The CDR3 spans 13 residues. CDR3 sequence reads: CASSPGGFDTQYF. The CDR3, as DNA: TGTGCCAGCAGCCCCGGAGGTTTCGATACGCAGTATTTT.

This clonotype was recorded many times. The rearrangement uses TRBV14 and TRBJ2-5; 7 positions match TRBD2. CDR3 length equals 13 residues. Germline V CDR1 and CDR2: SGHDN, FVKESK. The ends lost 4 bases at V and 5 bases at J; junction bases unmatched: 4. CDR3 loop: CASSRDYSETQYF. CDR3 sequence (DNA): TGTGCCAGCAGCCGGGACTATTCGGAGACCCAGTACTTC.

The chain carries TRBV19 and TRBJ1-2; tentatively, D is TRBD1 (6 bases). Trimming left V 3 bases short and J 8 bases short, with 19 bases between. This CDR3 contains 15 residues. The germline V gene has CDR1 LNHDA and CDR2 SQIVND (reference sequence). CDR3 protein: CASSMGYGTLSGYTF. In DNA form, the CDR3 reads TGTGCCAGTAGTATGGGATATGGGACACTCTCCGGCTACACCTTC.

To note about this clonotype: A much larger clone lies one base from this, so it may be a read error. V usage is TRBV4-2 and J usage is TRBJ2-3, with 10 bases fitting TRBD2. Germline CDR1 is LGHNA and CDR2 is YNFKEQ. The CDR3 is 15 amino acids. The CDR3 DNA reads as TGTGCCAGCAGCCAAACTAGCGGGACAACAGATACGCGGTATTTT. Translation: CASSQTSGTTDTRYF.

This clonotype was seen at least ten times. The chain uses TRBV11-3 and TRBJ2-7; D uncertain. This CDR3 contains 14 residues. From germline, CDR1 is SGHNT and CDR2 YENEEA. Trimming stripped 1 base from V and 4 bases from J, with 11 bases between. The CDR3 here is CASSLVAESYEQYF. The DNA for the CDR3 is TGTGCCAGCAGCTTAGTGGCCGAGAGTTACGAGCAGTACTTC.

This clonotype was picked up a small number of times. This chain joins TRBV10-1 and TRBJ2-7; perhaps D is TRBD1 or TRBD2 (5 bases each). The CDR3 is 15 residues long. With 0 bases removed from V and 0 bases from J, the gap between germline ends came to 9 bases. The V gene's germline CDR1 is WNHNN and CDR2 SYGVQD (reference sequence). The CDR3 protein is CASSESRGDSYEQYF. The CDR3 DNA is TGCGCCAGCAGTGAGTCGAGGGGAGACTCCTACGAGCAGTACTTC.

At least ten counts were recorded for this clonotype. The junction and the germline gene differ at one end; a read error may be behind it. J is TRBJ2-7 and V is TRBV7-8, with 10 bases lining up with TRBD2. Germline V gene lookup returns CDR1 SGHVS and CDR2 FQNEAQ. This CDR3 region has 15 residues. CDR3 residues: CANSPRTSGTYEQYF. CDR3 sequence (DNA): TGTGCCAACAGCCCGAGGACTAGCGGAACCTACGAGCAGTACTTC.

This clonotype appeared many times. The chain couples TRBV7-6 to TRBJ2-1; perhaps TRBD2 as D (6 bases). The germline CDR1 and CDR2 sequences are SGHVS and FNYEAQ. The CDR3 is 15 amino acids. The V end was cut by 3 bases, the J end by 0 bases, with 9 bases between. CDR3: CASSFGGNSYNEQFF. In DNA form, the CDR3 reads TGTGCCAGCAGCTTTGGCGGGAACTCCTACAATGAGCAGTTCTTC.

Ten or more counts support this clonotype. The V gene is TRBV6-1, the J gene TRBJ1-1; no reliable D call. CDR1 is MNHNS, CDR2 SASEGT, per germline. CDR3 length equals 14 residues. Trimming cost V 6 bases and J 2 bases, with 13 bases left between them. The CDR3 sequence: CASSHFARNTEAFF. CDR3 nucleotide sequence: TGTGCCAGCAGCCATTTTGCGAGAAACACTGAAGCTTTCTTT.

This clonotype was observed many times. The chain links TRBV4-2 to TRBJ2-5, with 7 bases matching TRBD2. V lost 1 base, J lost 2 bases, and 1 base stayed unmatched. The V gene's germline CDR1 is LGHNA and CDR2 YNFKEQ. The length of the CDR3 is 14 residues. CDR3 protein: CASSQGGGQETQYF. In nucleotides, the CDR3 is TGTGCCAGCAGCCAAGGGGGGGGACAAGAGACCCAGTACTTC.

CDR3 DNA: TGTGCCAGCAGCTTAGGGCACATAAAGGAGGACGAGCAGTACTTC. Protein product: CASSLGHIKEDEQYF. The V call is TRBV7-9, the J call TRBJ2-7; TRBD2 is a possible D gene (5 bases). The V gene lost 1 base and the J gene lost 5 bases, with 15 bases spanning the gap. The CDR3 is 15 amino acids. Germline CDR1 reads SEHNR; CDR2 reads FQNEAQ (reference sequence).

The rearrangement links TRBV12-3 or TRBV12-4 to TRBJ2-7; 7 positions agree with TRBD2. With 4 bases clipped from V and 5 bases from J, the junction kept 11 bases outside the gene matches. CDR3 length equals 15 residues. CDR3 bases: TGTGCCAGCAGTTCCCAAGCGGGGTGGCGCCACGAGCAGTACTTC. It translates to CASSSQAGWRHEQYF.

This clonotype has at least ten counts. The rearrangement uses TRBV6-2 or TRBV6-3 and TRBJ2-5; D call uncertain. Trimming took 3 bases from V and 7 from J, leaving 12 bases between them. CDR1 and CDR2 from the germline V gene are MNHEY and SVGEGT. The CDR3 length is 13 residues. Written as DNA, the CDR3 is TGTGCCAGCAGTTATAGCCGAGACGGGACCCAGTACTTC. Translation gives CASSYSRDGTQYF.

This chain connects TRBV25-1 to TRBJ2-1, with 12 bases lining up with TRBD2. The CDR3 runs 15 residues. Germline V gene lookup returns CDR1 MGHDK and CDR2 SYGVNS. V trimming: 8 bases; J trimming: 8 bases; junction bases outside the gene matches: 10. This CDR3 is CASSSTSGSIHEQFF. Here the CDR3 DNA reads TGTGCCAGCTCTTCGACTAGCGGGAGTATCCATGAGCAGTTCTTC.

The J gene is TRBJ1-5, the V gene TRBV10-3; possibly TRBD1 for D (5 bases). The CDR3 loop spans 14 amino acids. Deletions cut 5 bases from V and 7 bases from J, with 15 bases between. CDR1 and CDR2 (germline): ENHRY, SYGVKD. This CDR3 is CAISWTSRGQPQHF. DNA of the CDR3: TGTGCCATCAGTTGGACATCACGGGGCCAGCCCCAGCATTTT.

Many counts were recorded for this clonotype. The V call is TRBV5-5, the J call TRBJ2-7; D is unresolved. CDR1 SGHKS and CDR2 YYEKEE come from the germline V gene (reference sequence). This CDR3 region has 13 residues. The V and J ends lost 2 bases and 2 bases respectively, with 8 bases between them. CDR3 region: CASSFSHPYEQYF. The CDR3 coding sequence is TGTGCCAGCAGCTTCTCGCACCCCTACGAGCAGTACTTC.

This clonotype was observed once. This sequence joins TRBV19 and TRBJ1-5, with a possible D match to TRBD1 (5 bases). The CDR3 extends over 15 amino acids. Germline CDR1 and CDR2: LNHDA and SQIVND (reference sequence). V was cut by 7 bases and J by 0 bases, with 13 bases left in between. The CDR3 sequence: CASNRQIYSNQPQHF. The CDR3 DNA reads TGTGCCAGTAATCGACAGATATATAGCAATCAGCCCCAGCATTTT.

Worth noting for this clonotype: The junction departs from the called germline gene at one end, perhaps through a read error. V and J are TRBV10-3 and TRBJ1-3; D ambiguous. The germline V gene has CDR1 ENHRY and CDR2 SYGVKD. The CDR3 has 12 amino acids. CDR3 sequence reads: CASSELGNTIYF. The CDR3 nucleotides read TGTGCCAGCAGTGAATTAGGAAACACCATATATTTT.

This clonotype came up many times. The genes are TRBV19 and TRBJ1-2, with TRBD1 identical over 7 bases. The CDR3 spans 13 residues. Germline V gene lookup returns CDR1 LNHDA and CDR2 SQIVND (reference sequence). After removal of 11 bases from V and 2 bases from J, the junction contained 8 bases not matched to a gene. CDR3 in amino acids: CAVTPGQNYGYTF. As DNA, the CDR3 is TGTGCCGTCACTCCGGGACAGAACTATGGCTACACCTTC.

This clonotype was seen many times. The rearrangement joins TRBV14 to TRBJ2-3, with 10 nucleotides matching TRBD1. Losses at the gene ends were 4 bases for V and 6 bases for J; bases not matched to a gene: 13. CDR1 and CDR2 from the germline V gene are SGHDN and FVKESK. The CDR3 covers 17 residues. The chain's CDR3 is CASSPRKYRDRGDTQYF. The CDR3 DNA reads TGTGCCAGCAGCCCGCGAAAATACCGGGACAGGGGTGATACGCAGTATTTT.

On this clonotype: A read error may be the cause here, since a much bigger clone is one base away. The chain combines TRBV4-1 with TRBJ2-1, with D possibly matching TRBD2 (6 bases). In germline, CDR1 is MGHRA, CDR2 YSYEKL. This CDR3 region has 16 residues. V lost 5 bases to trimming and J lost 11 bases, with 25 bases between them. CDR3 residues: CASSANMRERANKQFF. CDR3 DNA: TGCGCCAGCAGCGCCAATATGAGGGAGCGGGCTAATAAGCAGTTCTTC.

The rearrangement links TRBV20-1 to TRBJ2-3; D unclear. Germline V gene data show CDR1 as DFQATT and CDR2 as SNEGSKA (reference sequence). With 5 bases removed from V and 0 bases from J, the gap between germline ends came to 9 bases. The CDR3 sequence is 13 residues long. The CDR3 DNA is TGCAGTGCTCGACGACCCAGCACAGATACGCAGTATTTT. Translating gives CSARRPSTDTQYF.

The V gene is TRBV4-2, the J gene TRBJ2-1; D is ambiguous. Germline V gene data show CDR1 as LGHNA and CDR2 as YNFKEQ. The CDR3 spans 15 residues. The V end was cut by 7 bases, the J end by 0 bases, with 13 bases between. The CDR3 sequence is CASTNNSSSYNEQFF. The DNA for the CDR3 is TGTGCCAGCACCAACAATTCGAGCTCCTACAATGAGCAGTTCTTC.

Many counts were recorded for this clonotype. J is TRBJ2-2 and V is TRBV29-1, with 11 bases aligning to TRBD1. The J segment lost 5 bases and the V segment lost 2 bases, leaving 13 bases of the junction unmatched. Looked up from germline, CDR1 is SQVTM and CDR2 is ANQGSEA. The CDR3 runs 18 residues. The CDR3 here is CSVESRDGTGGITGELFF. CDR3 DNA: TGCAGCGTTGAATCCCGGGACGGGACAGGGGGAATTACCGGGGAGCTGTTTTTT.